The next 32 T cell receptor beta chains were all read from a single sample in a study of a mutant IDH1 vaccine in newly diagnosed glioma. These TCRs are of unknown antigen specificity. TCRdb's table, derived via immunoSEQ multiplex PCR, lists solely in-frame clones and lacks some. Here the sample spans 20,000 to 30,000 clones, around four fifths being singletons. Time point in this sample: week 35, safety follow-up. The investigators gave 300 ug of mutant IDH1 20-mer peptide in each vaccine dose, together with topical imiquimod. The sample was PBMCs, taken from a glioma patient whose treatment included an IDH1 peptide vaccine. Receptors originate from a man in his thirties or forties with glioma.

The chain recombines TRBV4-1 with TRBJ1-5, with a possible D match to TRBD1 (5 bases). Looked up from germline, CDR1 is MGHRA and CDR2 is YSYEKL. The CDR3 is 13 residues long. V lost 0 bases, J lost 7 bases, and 7 bases lay in between. This CDR3 is CASSQEPGQPQHF. The CDR3 DNA is TGCGCCAGCAGCCAAGAGCCAGGGCAGCCCCAGCATTTT.

The chain uses TRBV18 and TRBJ1-1; perhaps TRBD1 as D (6 bases). The germline V gene has CDR1 KGHSH and CDR2 LQKENI. This CDR3 comprises 15 residues. Trimming left V 6 bases short and J 0 bases short, with 14 bases between. CDR3 amino acids: CASSPGQGLNTEAFF. CDR3 nucleotides: TGTGCCAGCTCCCCGGGCCAGGGGTTGAACACTGAAGCTTTCTTT. The complete variable domain, with remaining parts taken from reference TRBV18 and TRBJ1-1, reads NAGVMQNPRHLVRRRGQEARLRCSPMKGHSHVYWYRQLPEEGLKFMVYLQKENIIDESGMPKERFSAEFPKEGPSILRIQQVVRGDSAAYFCASSPGQGLNTEAFFGQGTRLTVV.

In this sample, this clone turned up once. This chain connects TRBV5-6 to TRBJ2-1, with D maybe TRBD2 (7 bases). Germline values: CDR1 SGHDT, CDR2 YYEEEE. V gave up 3 bases and J gave up 3 bases, with 22 bases separating them. The CDR3 loop spans 18 amino acids. The CDR3 is CASSSDMGGAGIYNEQFF. DNA of the CDR3: TGTGCCAGCAGCTCCGACATGGGGGGGGCAGGAATCTACAATGAGCAGTTCTTC.

V gene TRBV2 combines with J gene TRBJ1-5; TRBD1 agrees at 9 bases. V lost 8 bases to trimming and J lost 7 bases; unmatched junction nucleotides: 6. Per the germline V gene, CDR1 is SNHLY and CDR2 is FYNNEI. The CDR3 extends over 13 amino acids. The CDR3 nucleotides read TGTGCCAGCGGGACAGGGCAGGGGCAGCCCCAGCATTTT. Residues: CASGTGQGQPQHF.

The CDR3 loop is CASSLAGQGFYEQYF. The DNA for the CDR3 is TGTGCCAGCAGCTTGGCCGGGCAGGGGTTCTACGAGCAGTACTTC. The chain links TRBV5-5 to TRBJ2-7, with a possible D match to TRBD1 (6 bases). The CDR3 runs to 15 residues. Looked up from germline, CDR1 is SGHKS and CDR2 is YYEKEE (reference sequence). Trimming cost V 0 bases and J 3 bases, with 13 bases left between them.

The chain recombines TRBV7-9 with TRBJ1-2; tentative D call: TRBD1 (5 bases). V shed 8 bases and J shed 3 bases, with 10 bases lying between them. The CDR3 contains 12 residues. Germline V gene data show CDR1 as SEHNR and CDR2 as FQNEAQ (reference sequence). As DNA, the CDR3 is TGTGCCAGCGAGACAGACGACTATGGCTACACCTTC. Translation gives CASETDDYGYTF.

This chain uses TRBV2 with TRBJ1-1; D is unclear. The CDR3 has 14 residues. V was cut by 1 base and J by 3 bases, with 9 bases left in between. CDR1 is SNHLY and CDR2 is FYNNEI in the germline V gene. The chain's CDR3 is CASSEGVLYTEAFF. The CDR3 DNA reads TGTGCCAGCAGTGAAGGGGTTTTGTACACTGAAGCTTTCTTT. The variable domain in full, with the rest retrieved from reference TRBV2 and TRBJ1-1, is EPEVTQTPSHQVTQMGQEVILRCVPISNHLYFYWYRQILGQKVEFLVSFYNNEISEKSEIFDDQFSVERPDGSNFTLKIRSTKLEDSAMYFCASSEGVLYTEAFFGQGTRLTVV.

The chain is built from TRBV2 and TRBJ1-1, with 7 bases that match TRBD1. With 7 bases clipped from V and 4 bases from J, the junction kept 9 bases outside the gene matches. Germline V gene data show CDR1 as SNHLY and CDR2 as FYNNEI. The CDR3 has 14 residues. CDR3 sequence (DNA): TGTGCCAGCACACGACAGGGAGGTGGCACTGAAGCTTTCTTT. Translation gives CASTRQGGGTEAFF.

In nucleotides, the CDR3 is TGTGCCAGCAGCTGGGCCTCCGGGACAGGGGAAGGCTACACCTTC. Translation: CASSWASGTGEGYTF. The chain combines TRBV5-5 with TRBJ1-2, with 10 bases lining up with TRBD1. Unmatched junction bases numbered 10, after V lost 3 bases and J lost 8 bases. The CDR3 runs to 15 residues. The germline CDR1 and CDR2 sequences are SGHKS and YYEKEE (reference sequence).

The chain joins TRBV6-1 to TRBJ2-7; D may be TRBD1 or TRBD2 (5 bases each). Germline V lookup: CDR1 MNHNS, CDR2 SASEGT. Between the trimmed V and J ends, which lost 4 bases and 0 bases, there was a span of 16 bases. This CDR3 comprises 16 residues. The CDR3 coding sequence is TGTGCCAGCAGTGTACGGGACCGCTCCTACTCCTACGAGCAGTACTTC. Its protein is CASSVRDRSYSYEQYF.

CDR3 protein: CASSPRAGIETQYF. CDR3 in DNA: TGTGCCAGCAGCCCAAGGGCAGGGATAGAGACCCAGTACTTC. The gene calls are TRBV7-2 and TRBJ2-5; TRBD1 is a possible D gene (5 bases). Germline V gives CDR1 SGHTA, CDR2 FQGNSA. The germline V and J ends were trimmed by 5 bases and 4 bases, with 14 bases remaining between them. The CDR3 is made up of 14 amino acids.

V usage is TRBV5-1 and J usage is TRBJ2-7; 8 bases are shared with TRBD2. The CDR3 loop spans 14 amino acids. The trim removed 2 bases at V and 0 bases at J, leaving 1 base unmatched. From germline, CDR1 is SGHRS and CDR2 YFSETQ. In DNA form, the CDR3 reads TGCGCCAGCAGCTTTAGCGGGGTCTCCTACGAGCAGTACTTC. This sequence encodes CASSFSGVSYEQYF.

Only a few counts were recorded for this clone. Its ends do not fully match the called genes, so a read error is possible. The J gene is TRBJ2-7, the V gene TRBV5-1, with 7 bases identical to TRBD1. Germline V gene sequence: CDR1 SGHRS, CDR2 YFSETQ. The CDR3 runs 11 residues. Written as DNA, the CDR3 is TGCGCCAGCAGCTTGGAAGGGACAGCCTCCTTC. Translation: CASSLEGTASF. Combining the CDR3 with reference TRBV5-1 and TRBJ2-7 gives the whole variable domain KAGVTQTPRYLIKTRGQQVTLSCSPISGHRSVSWYQQTPGQGLQFLFEYFSETQRNKGNFPGRFSGRQFSNSRSEMNVSTLELGDSALYLCASSLEGTASFGPGTRLTVT.

This chain connects TRBV2 to TRBJ1-5; D gene unclear. The V gene's germline CDR1 is SNHLY and CDR2 FYNNEI. The CDR3 totals 17 residues. The V and J ends lost 5 bases and 2 bases respectively, with 19 bases between them. The CDR3 DNA sequence: TGTGCCAGCAGTAGTTTAATGGGGTGGGTGGGCAATCAGCCCCAGCATTTT. Translation gives CASSSLMGWVGNQPQHF.

This chain joins TRBV5-5 and TRBJ1-1; D gene uncertain. The CDR3 has 13 residues. The germline V and J ends were trimmed by 1 base and 1 base, with 5 bases remaining between them. Germline loops: CDR1 SGHKS, CDR2 YYEKEE (reference sequence). CDR3 region: CASSLLWNTEAFF. DNA of the CDR3: TGTGCCAGCAGCTTGCTTTGGAACACTGAAGCTTTCTTT. Full variable domain (outside the CDR3, taken from reference TRBV5-5 and TRBJ1-1): DAGVTQSPTHLIKTRGQQVTLRCSPISGHKSVSWYQQVLGQGPQFIFQYYEKEERGRGNFPDRFSARQFPNYSSELNVNALLLGDSALYLCASSLLWNTEAFFGQGTRLTVV.

This clone occurred a few times. The gene calls are TRBV19 and TRBJ1-5; possible D gene TRBD1, 5 bases. Germline V gives CDR1 LNHDA, CDR2 SQIVND (reference sequence). The CDR3 has 16 residues. Deletions cut 3 bases from V and 6 bases from J, with 18 bases between. DNA for the CDR3: TGTGCCAGTAGTATCCTGGGGGGACGAGGAGGTCAGCCCCAGCATTTT. Its translation is CASSILGGRGGQPQHF.

The V call is TRBV25-1, the J call TRBJ1-2; D remains unclear. This CDR3 spans 10 amino acids. Germline V lookup: CDR1 MGHDK, CDR2 SYGVNS. Trimming took off 8 bases at V and 5 bases at J, with 6 bases between the two ends. Here the CDR3 reads CASSSYGYTF. The CDR3 nucleotides are TGTGCCAGCTCCTCTTATGGCTACACCTTC.

V usage is TRBV5-6 and J usage is TRBJ2-7; D remains unclear. From germline, CDR1 is SGHDT and CDR2 YYEEEE. V lost 2 bases and J 5 bases, leaving 11 bases between the germline ends. This CDR3 comprises 13 residues. As DNA, the CDR3 is TGTGCCAGCAGCTTTCACGGGTTCCACGAGCAGTACTTC. As protein: CASSFHGFHEQYF.

V usage is TRBV6-1 and J usage is TRBJ1-2, with 7 nucleotides matching TRBD1. CDR1 is MNHNS, CDR2 SASEGT, per germline. J lost 7 bases, V lost 3 bases, and 8 bases had no gene match. There are 14 residues in the CDR3. The CDR3 loop reads CASSDTRGTVGYTF. CDR3 DNA: TGTGCCAGCAGTGACACCAGGGGGACTGTTGGCTACACCTTC.

CDR3 DNA: TGTGCCTGGAGAGACTCTGGAAACACCATATATTTT. This codes for CAWRDSGNTIYF. The rearrangement joins TRBV30 to TRBJ1-3; no reliable D call. V was pared by 3 bases and J by 0 bases, with 3 bases between. The CDR3 contains 12 residues. Germline assignment: CDR1 GTSNPN and CDR2 SVGIG (reference sequence).

This clone is labeled large (0.1 to 1%). This chain joins TRBV11-2 and TRBJ2-3; TRBD2 matches at 16 bases. The CDR3 length is 17 residues. The ends lost 3 bases at V and 7 bases at J; junction bases unmatched: 7. CDR1 and CDR2 (germline): SGHAT, FQNNGV. CDR3 nucleotide sequence: TGTGCCAGCAGCTTGGGACTAGCGGGGGGGCCCCCAAATACGCAGTATTTT. Translation gives CASSLGLAGGPPNTQYF.

This rearrangement joins TRBV27 to TRBJ2-2; either TRBD1 or TRBD2 may fit D (5 bases each). Germline lookup yields CDR1 MNHEY and CDR2 SMNVEV (reference sequence). The V end lost 7 bases, the J end lost 7 bases, and 19 bases lay between the germline ends. This CDR3 region has 15 residues. The CDR3 DNA follows: TGTGCCAGCACCGCCGAGGGGATGGCGGGCGGGGAGCTGTTTTTT. It codes for CASTAEGMAGGELFF.

This clone was counted a few times. The J gene is TRBJ1-1, the V gene TRBV18; unclear D gene. Trimming took off 2 bases at V and 1 base at J, with 5 bases between the two ends. CDR1 KGHSH and CDR2 LQKENI come from the germline V gene. This CDR3 is built from 13 residues. CDR3 sequence: CASSPMGNTEAFF. CDR3 nucleotide sequence: TGTGCCAGCTCACCAATGGGGAACACTGAAGCTTTCTTT.

The CDR3 DNA reads as TGCGCCAGCAGCTTGGGGATCTCCTACGAGCAGTACTTC. It is translated as CASSLGISYEQYF. V is TRBV5-1 and J is TRBJ2-7; D call uncertain. The V end lost 0 bases, the J end lost 0 bases, and 4 bases lay between the germline ends. CDR1 is SGHRS and CDR2 is YFSETQ in the germline V gene. The CDR3 covers 13 residues.

V and J are TRBV5-8 and TRBJ2-7; 11 nucleotides align to TRBD2. With 3 bases clipped from V and 8 bases from J, the junction kept 10 bases outside the gene matches. Germline V gives CDR1 SGHTS, CDR2 YDEGEE. This CDR3 comprises 15 residues. Written as DNA, the CDR3 is TGTGCCAGCAGCTGGGGGACTAGCGGACCTCTGCAGCAGTACTTC. Its protein is CASSWGTSGPLQQYF.

This chain uses TRBV2 with TRBJ2-7, with TRBD2 as a possible D gene (6 bases). The CDR3 totals 13 residues. V was clipped by 4 bases and J by 6 bases, with 13 bases between them. CDR1 is SNHLY, CDR2 FYNNEI, per germline. The chain's CDR3 is CASSVGRLGEQYF. In nucleotides, the CDR3 is TGTGCCAGCAGTGTTGGGAGGCTGGGCGAGCAGTACTTC. Full variable domain (remainder filled in from reference TRBV2 and TRBJ2-7): EPEVTQTPSHQVTQMGQEVILRCVPISNHLYFYWYRQILGQKVEFLVSFYNNEISEKSEIFDDQFSVERPDGSNFTLKIRSTKLEDSAMYFCASSVGRLGEQYFGPGTRLTVT.

The chain uses TRBV5-6 and TRBJ2-7, with D uncertain. There are 12 residues in the CDR3. The V and J ends lost 0 bases and 3 bases respectively, with 4 bases between them. Germline V gene lookup returns CDR1 SGHDT and CDR2 YYEEEE. CDR3 sequence: CASSLGVYEQYF. CDR3 bases: TGTGCCAGCAGCTTGGGGGTCTACGAGCAGTACTTC.

The chain combines TRBV19 with TRBJ1-5; D remains ambiguous. CDR3 size: 16 residues. The germline CDR1 and CDR2 sequences are LNHDA and SQIVND (reference sequence). The germline V and J ends were trimmed by 0 bases and 12 bases, with 21 bases remaining between them. The DNA for the CDR3 is TGTGCCAGTAGTATAGATTGGGGAGTTAGTAGTAAAGGCCAGCATTTT. Its protein is CASSIDWGVSSKGQHF.

This clone appeared once. This chain links TRBV9 with TRBJ2-7; 11 bases agree with TRBD1. V gave up 4 bases and J gave up 4 bases; unmatched junction bases: 10. CDR3 size: 16 residues. Germline CDR1 reads SGDLS; CDR2 reads YYNGEE. The CDR3 sequence: CASSTSPGTGGYEQYF. CDR3 nucleotides: TGTGCCAGCAGCACTAGCCCCGGGACAGGGGGTTACGAGCAGTACTTC. Full variable domain (outside the CDR3, taken from reference TRBV9 and TRBJ2-7): DSGVTQTPKHLITATGQRVTLRCSPRSGDLSVYWYQQSLDQGLQFLIQYYNGEERAKGNILERFSAQQFPDLHSELNLSSLELGDSALYFCASSTSPGTGGYEQYFGPGTRLTVT.

The gene calls are TRBV16 and TRBJ2-3, with D hard to call. Germline-derived CDR1 and CDR2 are KGHSY and FQNENV. Trimming left V 4 bases short and J 3 bases short, with 14 bases between. CDR3 length: 15 amino acids. In DNA form, the CDR3 reads TGTGCCAGCAGCCCAAATGGCGAAGGGACAGATACGCAGTATTTT. This encodes CASSPNGEGTDTQYF.

This chain uses TRBV10-2 with TRBJ2-2; D call uncertain. Trimming stripped 9 bases from V and 0 bases from J, with 11 bases between. CDR1 and CDR2 from the germline V gene are WSHSY and SAAADI. There are 14 residues in the CDR3. Here the CDR3 DNA reads TGCGCCAGTACCGGTGCCTCGAACACCGGGGAGCTGTTTTTT. Protein product: CASTGASNTGELFF.

This chain joins TRBV5-1 and TRBJ1-4; D unresolved. Between the trimmed V and J ends, which lost 0 bases and 0 bases, there was a span of 6 bases. CDR1 and CDR2 (germline): SGHRS, YFSETQ. The CDR3 extends over 15 amino acids. The CDR3 loop is CASSLAAATNEKLFF. The CDR3 DNA reads TGCGCCAGCAGCTTGGCGGCAGCAACTAATGAAAAACTGTTTTTT.